This T cell receptor (beta chain) was captured by sequencing in a study of graft-versus-host responses after intestinal transplantation. General study points: Allograft clonal ratios (graft-versus-host to host-versus-graft) were high in patients who had graft-donor T cell macrochimerism.

On this clone: What it recognizes is unknown.

The table came from immunoSEQ multiplex PCR; TCRdb's copy has only in-frame clones and leaves some out. The data hold about 12,000 clones, with approximately 82% observed a single time. The CDR3 loop spans 15 amino acids. The germline V and J ends were trimmed by 1 base and 0 bases, with 9 bases remaining between them. The germline V gene encodes CDR1 MDHEN and CDR2 SYDVKM. The chain joins TRBV28 to TRBJ1-2; D gene uncertain. Sequencing was performed on PBMCs, taken around 120 days after transplant. The clonotype comes from a human patient who received an intestinal transplant, so some T cells may come from the graft donor. This CDR3 reads CASSLYPRANYGYTF. The CDR3 DNA follows: TGTGCCAGCAGTTTATACCCACGAGCTAACTATGGCTACACCTTC.